This T cell receptor beta chain derives from a study of long-term antiretroviral therapy in people with HIV. Per germline, CDR1 SGHNT and CDR2 YYREEE (reference sequence). CDR3 size: 15 residues. Trimming removed 4 bases from V and 2 bases from J; junction bases left unmatched: 8. Researchers report immunoSEQ v3.0 was run at survey level. This table comes from immunoSEQ multiplex PCR, and its TCRdb copy is limited to in-frame clones, with some not included. The sample has 20,000 to 30,000 clones; roughly 95% are singletons. The TCR originated in a woman between 50 and 59 years old with HIV. The material sequenced was unsorted PBMCs, taken 4.8 to 5 years after starting antiretroviral therapy. The V gene is TRBV5-4, the J gene TRBJ2-5; the match to TRBD2 covers 7 bases. The CDR3 reads CASSPEGTNQETQYF. CDR3 in DNA: TGTGCCAGCAGCCCGGAAGGGACTAATCAAGAGACCCAGTACTTC. Complete variable domain (other parts from reference TRBV5-4 and TRBJ2-5): ETGVTQSPTHLIKTRGQQVTLRCSSQSGHNTVSWYQQALGQGPQFIFQYYREEENGRGNFPPRFSGLQFPNYSSELNVNALELDDSALYLCASSPEGTNQETQYFGPGTRLLVL.